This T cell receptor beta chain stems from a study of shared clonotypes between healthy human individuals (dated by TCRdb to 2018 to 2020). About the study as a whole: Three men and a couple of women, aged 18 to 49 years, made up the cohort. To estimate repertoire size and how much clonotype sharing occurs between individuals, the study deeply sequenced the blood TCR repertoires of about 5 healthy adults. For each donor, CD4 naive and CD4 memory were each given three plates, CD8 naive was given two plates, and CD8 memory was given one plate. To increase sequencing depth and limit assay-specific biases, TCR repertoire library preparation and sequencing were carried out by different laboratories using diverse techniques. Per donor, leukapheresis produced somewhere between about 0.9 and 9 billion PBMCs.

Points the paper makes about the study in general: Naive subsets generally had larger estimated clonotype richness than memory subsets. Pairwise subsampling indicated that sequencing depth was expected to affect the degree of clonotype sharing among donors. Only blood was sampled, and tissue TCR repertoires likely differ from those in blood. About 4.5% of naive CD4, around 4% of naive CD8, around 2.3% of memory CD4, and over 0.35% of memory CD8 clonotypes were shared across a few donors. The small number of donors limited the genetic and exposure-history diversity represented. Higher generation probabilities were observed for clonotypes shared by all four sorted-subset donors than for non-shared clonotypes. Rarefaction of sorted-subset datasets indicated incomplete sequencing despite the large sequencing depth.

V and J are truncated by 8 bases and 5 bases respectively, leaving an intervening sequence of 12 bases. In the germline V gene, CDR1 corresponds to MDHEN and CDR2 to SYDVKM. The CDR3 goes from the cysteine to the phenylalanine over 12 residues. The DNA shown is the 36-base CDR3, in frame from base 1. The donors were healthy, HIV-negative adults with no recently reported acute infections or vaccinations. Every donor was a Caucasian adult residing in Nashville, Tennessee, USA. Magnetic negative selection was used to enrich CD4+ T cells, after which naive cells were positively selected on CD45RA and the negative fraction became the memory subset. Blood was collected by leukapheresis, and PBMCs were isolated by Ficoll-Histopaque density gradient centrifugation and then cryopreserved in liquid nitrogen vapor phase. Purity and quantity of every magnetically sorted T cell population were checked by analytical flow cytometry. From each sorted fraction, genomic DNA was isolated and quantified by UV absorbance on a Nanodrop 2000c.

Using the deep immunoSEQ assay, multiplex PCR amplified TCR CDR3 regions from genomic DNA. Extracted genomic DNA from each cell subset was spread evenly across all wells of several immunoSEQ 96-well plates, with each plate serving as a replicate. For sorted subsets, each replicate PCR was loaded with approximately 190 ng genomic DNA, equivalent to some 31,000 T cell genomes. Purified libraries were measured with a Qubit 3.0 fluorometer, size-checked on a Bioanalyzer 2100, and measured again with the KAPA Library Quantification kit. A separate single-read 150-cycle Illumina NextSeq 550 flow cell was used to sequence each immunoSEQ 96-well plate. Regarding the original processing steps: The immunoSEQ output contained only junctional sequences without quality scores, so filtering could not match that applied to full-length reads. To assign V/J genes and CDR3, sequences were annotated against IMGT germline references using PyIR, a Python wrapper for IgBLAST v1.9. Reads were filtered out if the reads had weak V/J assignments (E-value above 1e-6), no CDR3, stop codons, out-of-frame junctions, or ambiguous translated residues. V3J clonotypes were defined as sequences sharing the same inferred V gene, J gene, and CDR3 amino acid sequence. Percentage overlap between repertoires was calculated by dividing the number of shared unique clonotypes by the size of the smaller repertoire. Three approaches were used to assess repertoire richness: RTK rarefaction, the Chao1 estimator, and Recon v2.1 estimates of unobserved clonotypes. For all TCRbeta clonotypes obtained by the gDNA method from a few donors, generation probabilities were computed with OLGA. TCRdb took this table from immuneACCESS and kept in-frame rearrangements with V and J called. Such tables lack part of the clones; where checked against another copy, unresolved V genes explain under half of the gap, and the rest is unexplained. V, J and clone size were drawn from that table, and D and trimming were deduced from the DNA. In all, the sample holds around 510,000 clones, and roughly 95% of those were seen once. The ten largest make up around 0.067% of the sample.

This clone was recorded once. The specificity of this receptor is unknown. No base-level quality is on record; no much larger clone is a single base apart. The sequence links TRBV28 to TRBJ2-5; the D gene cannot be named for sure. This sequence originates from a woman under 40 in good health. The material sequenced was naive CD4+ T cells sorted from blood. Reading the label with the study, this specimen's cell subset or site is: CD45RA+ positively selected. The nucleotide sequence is TGTGCCAGCCGGGCCTTTCCGGAGACCCAGTACTTC. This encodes CASRAFPETQYF.